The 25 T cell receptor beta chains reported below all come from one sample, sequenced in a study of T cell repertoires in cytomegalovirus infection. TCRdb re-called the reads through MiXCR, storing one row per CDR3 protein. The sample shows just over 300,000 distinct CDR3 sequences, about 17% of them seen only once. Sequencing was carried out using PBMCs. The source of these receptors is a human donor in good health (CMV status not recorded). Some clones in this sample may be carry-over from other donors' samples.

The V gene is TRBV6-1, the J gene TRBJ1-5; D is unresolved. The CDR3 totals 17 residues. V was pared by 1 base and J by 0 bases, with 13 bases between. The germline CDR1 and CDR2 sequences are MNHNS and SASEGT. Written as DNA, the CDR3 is TGTGCCAGCAGTGAAGGAAAGGGCGGCTATAGCAATCAGCCCCAGCATTTT. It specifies CASSEGKGGYSNQPQHF.

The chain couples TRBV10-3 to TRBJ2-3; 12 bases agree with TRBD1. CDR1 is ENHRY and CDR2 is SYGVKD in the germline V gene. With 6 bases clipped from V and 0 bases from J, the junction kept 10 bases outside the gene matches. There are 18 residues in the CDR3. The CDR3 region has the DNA TGTGCCATCAGGAAGGGACAGGGGGCGCGTATAAGCACAGATACGCAGTATTTT. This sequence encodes CAIRKGQGARISTDTQYF.

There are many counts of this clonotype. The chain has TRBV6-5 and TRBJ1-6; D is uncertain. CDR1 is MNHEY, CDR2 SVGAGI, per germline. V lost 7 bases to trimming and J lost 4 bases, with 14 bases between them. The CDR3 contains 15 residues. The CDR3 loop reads CASKNYKAYNSPLHF. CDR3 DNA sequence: TGTGCCAGCAAAAACTACAAGGCGTATAATTCACCCCTCCACTTT.

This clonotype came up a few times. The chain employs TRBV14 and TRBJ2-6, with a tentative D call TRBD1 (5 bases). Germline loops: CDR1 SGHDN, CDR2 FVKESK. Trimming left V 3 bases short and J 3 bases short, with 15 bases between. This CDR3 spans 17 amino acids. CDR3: CASSHLRLGVGANVLTF. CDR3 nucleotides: TGTGCCAGCAGCCATTTGAGATTAGGGGTTGGGGCCAACGTCCTGACTTTC.

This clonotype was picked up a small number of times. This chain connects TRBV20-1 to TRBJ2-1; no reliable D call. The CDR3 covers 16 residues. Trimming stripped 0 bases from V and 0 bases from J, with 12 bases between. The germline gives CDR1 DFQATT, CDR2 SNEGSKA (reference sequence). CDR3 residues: CSARDRWSNSYNEQFF. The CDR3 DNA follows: TGCAGTGCTAGAGATCGCTGGAGTAACTCCTACAATGAGCAGTTCTTC.

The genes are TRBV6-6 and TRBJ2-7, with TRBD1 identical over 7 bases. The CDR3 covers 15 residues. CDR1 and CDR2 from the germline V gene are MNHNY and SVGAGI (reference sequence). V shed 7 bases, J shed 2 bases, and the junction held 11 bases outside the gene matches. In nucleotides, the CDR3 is TGTGCCAGCACCAGGGCCCACAGGGGAACCTACGAGCAGTACTTC. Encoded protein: CASTRAHRGTYEQYF.

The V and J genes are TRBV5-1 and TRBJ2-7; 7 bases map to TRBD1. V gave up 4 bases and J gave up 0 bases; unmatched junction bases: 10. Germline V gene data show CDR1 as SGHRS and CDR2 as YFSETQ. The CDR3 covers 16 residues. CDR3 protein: CASSPLGQALSYEQYF. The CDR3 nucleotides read TGCGCCAGCAGCCCACTTGGACAGGCTCTCTCCTACGAGCAGTACTTC.

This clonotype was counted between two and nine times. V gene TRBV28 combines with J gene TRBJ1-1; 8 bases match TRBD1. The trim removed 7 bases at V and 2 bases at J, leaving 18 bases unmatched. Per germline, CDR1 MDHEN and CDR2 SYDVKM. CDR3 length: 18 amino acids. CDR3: CASNTGAGGREGNTEAFF. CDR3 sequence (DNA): TGTGCCAGCAATACTGGGGCAGGGGGCCGGGAAGGAAACACTGAAGCTTTCTTT.

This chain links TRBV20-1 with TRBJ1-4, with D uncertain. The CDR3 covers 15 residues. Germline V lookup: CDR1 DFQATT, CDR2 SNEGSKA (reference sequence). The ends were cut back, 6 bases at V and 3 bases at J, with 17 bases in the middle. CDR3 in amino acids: CSADDRRSANEKLFF. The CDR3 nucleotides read TGCAGTGCGGACGACCGGAGGTCGGCTAATGAAAAACTGTTTTTT.

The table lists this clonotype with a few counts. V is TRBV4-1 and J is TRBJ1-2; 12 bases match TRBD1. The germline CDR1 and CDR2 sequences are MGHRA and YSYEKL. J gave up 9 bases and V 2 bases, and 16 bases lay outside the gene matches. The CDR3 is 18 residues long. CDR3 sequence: CASSQTTPRDRGLKSYTF. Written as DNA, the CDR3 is TGCGCCAGCAGCCAAACTACCCCGCGGGACAGGGGGCTAAAAAGCTACACCTTC.

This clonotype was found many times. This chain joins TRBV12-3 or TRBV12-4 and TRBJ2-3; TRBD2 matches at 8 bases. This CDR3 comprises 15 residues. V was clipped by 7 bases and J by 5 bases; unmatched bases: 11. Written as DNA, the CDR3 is TGTGCCAGCACCCCGCTGCGGGGGGCGGGAGATACGCAGTATTTT. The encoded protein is CASTPLRGAGDTQYF.

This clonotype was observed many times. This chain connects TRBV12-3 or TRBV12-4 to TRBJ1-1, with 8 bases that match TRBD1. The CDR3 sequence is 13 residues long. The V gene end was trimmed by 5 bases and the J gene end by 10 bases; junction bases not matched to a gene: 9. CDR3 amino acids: CASSRDRSRGAFF. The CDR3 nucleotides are TGTGCCAGCAGTCGGGACAGGTCTCGGGGAGCTTTCTTT.

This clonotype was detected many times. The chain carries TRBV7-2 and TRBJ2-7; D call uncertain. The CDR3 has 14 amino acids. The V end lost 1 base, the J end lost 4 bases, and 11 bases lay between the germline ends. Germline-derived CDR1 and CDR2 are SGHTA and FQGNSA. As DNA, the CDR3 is TGTGCCAGCAGCTTAGTCGGGCCTCCTTACGAGCAGTACTTC. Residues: CASSLVGPPYEQYF.

The CDR3 DNA follows: TGTGCCAGCAGTTTATTTAGGGGCGCCCATGGCTACACCTTC. Its protein product is CASSLFRGAHGYTF. This chain links TRBV27 with TRBJ1-2; tentatively, D is TRBD1 (5 bases). Trimming cost V 1 base and J 6 bases, with 12 bases left between them. The CDR3 runs to 14 residues. From germline, CDR1 is MNHEY and CDR2 SMNVEV (reference sequence).

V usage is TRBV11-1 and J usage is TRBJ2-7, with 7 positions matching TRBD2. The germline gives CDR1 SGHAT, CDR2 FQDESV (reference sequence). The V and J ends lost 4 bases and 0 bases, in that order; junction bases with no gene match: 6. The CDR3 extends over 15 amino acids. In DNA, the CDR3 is TGTGCCAGCAGCTCTCGGGGCGGGAGCTCCTACGAGCAGTACTTC. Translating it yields CASSSRGGSSYEQYF.

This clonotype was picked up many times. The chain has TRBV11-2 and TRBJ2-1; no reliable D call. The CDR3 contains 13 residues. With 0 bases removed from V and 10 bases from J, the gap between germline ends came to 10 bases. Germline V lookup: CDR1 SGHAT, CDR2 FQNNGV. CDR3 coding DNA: TGTGCCAGCAGCTTAGATTTAAGGCGAGAGCAGTTCTTC. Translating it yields CASSLDLRREQFF.

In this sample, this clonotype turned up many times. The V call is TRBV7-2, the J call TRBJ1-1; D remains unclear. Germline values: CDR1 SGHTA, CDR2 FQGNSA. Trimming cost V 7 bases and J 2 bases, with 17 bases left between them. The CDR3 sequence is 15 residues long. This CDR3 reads CASNPPYRNNTEAFF. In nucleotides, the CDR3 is TGTGCCAGCAACCCGCCATACCGAAATAACACTGAAGCTTTCTTT.

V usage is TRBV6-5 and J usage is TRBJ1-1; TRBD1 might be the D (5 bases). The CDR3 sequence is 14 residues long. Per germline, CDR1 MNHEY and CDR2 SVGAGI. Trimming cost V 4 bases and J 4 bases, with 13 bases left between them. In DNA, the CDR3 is TGTGCCAGCAGTTGGGACCCCACGGGCACTGAAGCTTTCTTT. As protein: CASSWDPTGTEAFF.

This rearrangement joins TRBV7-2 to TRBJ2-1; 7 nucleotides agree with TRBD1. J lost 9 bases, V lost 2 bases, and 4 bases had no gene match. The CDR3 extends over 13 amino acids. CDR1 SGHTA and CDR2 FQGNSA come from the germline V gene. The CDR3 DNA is TGTGCCAGCAGCTTATTAACAGGGGTTGAGCAGTTCTTC. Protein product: CASSLLTGVEQFF.

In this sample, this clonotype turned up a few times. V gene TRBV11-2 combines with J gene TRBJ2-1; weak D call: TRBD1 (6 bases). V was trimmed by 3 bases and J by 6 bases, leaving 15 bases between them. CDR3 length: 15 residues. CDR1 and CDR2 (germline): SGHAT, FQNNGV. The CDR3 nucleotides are TGTGCCAGCAGCTTTCACAGGCTCAGGGGCAATGAGCAGTTCTTC. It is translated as CASSFHRLRGNEQFF.

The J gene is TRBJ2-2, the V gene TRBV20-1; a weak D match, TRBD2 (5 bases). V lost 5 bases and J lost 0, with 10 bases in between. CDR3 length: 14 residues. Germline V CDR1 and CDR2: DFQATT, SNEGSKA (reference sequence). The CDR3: CSAGSQANTGELFF. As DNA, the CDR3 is TGCAGTGCTGGGAGTCAGGCGAACACCGGGGAGCTGTTTTTT.

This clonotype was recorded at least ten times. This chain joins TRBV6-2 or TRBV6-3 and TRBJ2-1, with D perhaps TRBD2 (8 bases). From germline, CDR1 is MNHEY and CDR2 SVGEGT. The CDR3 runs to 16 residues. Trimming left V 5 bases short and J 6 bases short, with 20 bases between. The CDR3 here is CASSTQGGSGTNEQFF. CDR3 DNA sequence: TGTGCCAGCAGTACCCAGGGGGGTAGCGGGACCAATGAGCAGTTCTTC.

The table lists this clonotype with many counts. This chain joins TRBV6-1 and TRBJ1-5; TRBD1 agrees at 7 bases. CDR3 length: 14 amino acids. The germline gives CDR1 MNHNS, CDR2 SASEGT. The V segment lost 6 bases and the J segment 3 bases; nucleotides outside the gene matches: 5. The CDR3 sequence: CASSWDSPNQPQHF. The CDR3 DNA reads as TGTGCCAGCAGCTGGGACAGCCCCAATCAGCCCCAGCATTTT.

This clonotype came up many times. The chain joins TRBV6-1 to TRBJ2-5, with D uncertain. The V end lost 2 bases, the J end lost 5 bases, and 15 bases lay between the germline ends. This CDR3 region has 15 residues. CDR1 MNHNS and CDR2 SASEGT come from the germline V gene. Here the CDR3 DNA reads TGTGCCAGCAGTGAAAGTGGGCTGCTGCATGAGACCCAGTACTTC. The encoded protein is CASSESGLLHETQYF.

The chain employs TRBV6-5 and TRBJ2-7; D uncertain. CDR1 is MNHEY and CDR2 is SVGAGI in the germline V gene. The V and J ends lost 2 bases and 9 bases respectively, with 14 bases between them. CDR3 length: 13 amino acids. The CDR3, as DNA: TGTGCCAGCAGTTACCCTGACTCCCCCCGGCAGTACTTC. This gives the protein CASSYPDSPRQYF.